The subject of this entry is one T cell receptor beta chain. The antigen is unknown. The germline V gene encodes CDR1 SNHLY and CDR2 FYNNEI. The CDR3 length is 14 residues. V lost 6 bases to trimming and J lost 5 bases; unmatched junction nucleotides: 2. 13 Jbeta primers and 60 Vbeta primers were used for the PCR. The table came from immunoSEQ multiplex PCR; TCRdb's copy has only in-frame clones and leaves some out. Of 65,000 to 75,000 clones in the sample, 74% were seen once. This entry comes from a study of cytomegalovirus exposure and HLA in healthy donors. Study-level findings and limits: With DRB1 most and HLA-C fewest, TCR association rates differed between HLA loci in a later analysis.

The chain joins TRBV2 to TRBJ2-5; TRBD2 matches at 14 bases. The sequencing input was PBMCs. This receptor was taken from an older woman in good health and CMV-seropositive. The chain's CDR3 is CASSGTSGGETQYF. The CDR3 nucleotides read TGTGCCAGCAGCGGGACTAGCGGGGGTGAGACCCAGTACTTC.